Each of the 15 T cell receptor beta chains below was sequenced from the same sample in a study of blood T cell repertoires in COVID-19. Only in-frame clones appear in the TCRdb table, and some are missing; sequencing was by immunoSEQ multiplex PCR. The sample includes 150,000 to 200,000 clones, under 90% of them seen just once. The sequencing sample was made of peripheral blood. These receptors were obtained from a man aged 35-49 years with acute or convalescent COVID-19.

The chain employs TRBV6-5 and TRBJ1-2; 7 bases agree with TRBD1. Germline V gives CDR1 MNHEY, CDR2 SVGAGI. The CDR3 covers 13 residues. The J segment lost 3 bases and the V segment lost 4 bases, leaving 2 bases of the junction unmatched. CDR3 in DNA: TGTGCCAGCAGTTGGCAGGGGGACTATGGCTACACCTTC. Translated, it gives CASSWQGDYGYTF.

The chain couples TRBV10-3 to TRBJ2-3, with 10 bases lining up with TRBD2. The trim removed 6 bases at V and 4 bases at J, leaving 10 bases unmatched. The CDR3 length is 16 residues. In germline, CDR1 is ENHRY, CDR2 SYGVKD. CDR3: CAISLLAGSHSDTQYF. CDR3 nucleotides: TGTGCCATCAGCTTACTAGCGGGGTCCCATTCAGATACGCAGTATTTT.

The rearrangement uses TRBV6-5 and TRBJ2-1; 7 bases map to TRBD1. CDR3 length: 15 residues. Germline values: CDR1 MNHEY, CDR2 SVGAGI. After removal of 6 bases from V and 5 bases from J, the junction contained 10 bases not matched to a gene. The CDR3, as DNA: TGTGCCAGCAGCCTGGCCGGGACAGTCAACAATGAGCAGTTCTTC. Residues: CASSLAGTVNNEQFF.

CDR3 bases: TGTGCCAGCCGACAGGGCGGTATGAACACTGAAGCTTTCTTT. It is translated as CASRQGGMNTEAFF. The rearrangement joins TRBV19 to TRBJ1-1, with 7 bases lining up with TRBD1. The CDR3 contains 14 residues. The germline V gene encodes CDR1 LNHDA and CDR2 SQIVND (reference sequence). Trimming removed 9 bases from V and 0 bases from J; junction bases left unmatched: 7.

This chain connects TRBV6-5 to TRBJ1-2; no reliable D call. CDR1 is MNHEY, CDR2 SVGAGI, per germline. Trimming took off 6 bases at V and 3 bases at J, with 11 bases between the two ends. The CDR3 is made up of 13 amino acids. This CDR3 reads CASRETRDYGYTF. The CDR3 coding sequence is TGTGCCAGCAGGGAGACTCGTGACTATGGCTACACCTTC.

The V call is TRBV27, the J call TRBJ1-2, with 8 bases identical to TRBD1. The germline gives CDR1 MNHEY, CDR2 SMNVEV (reference sequence). After removal of 6 bases from V and 9 bases from J, the junction contained 12 bases not matched to a gene. This CDR3 contains 14 residues. The CDR3 nucleotides are TGTGCCAGCAGCCTCGGAAGGACAGGGTCGCGCTACACCTTC. This translates into CASSLGRTGSRYTF.

Only one count was recorded for this clone. The CDR3 coding sequence is TGTGCCAGCAGCCCCGCGGGATTGAACACCGGGGAGCTGTTTTTT. This codes for CASSPAGLNTGELFF. This rearrangement joins TRBV27 to TRBJ2-2, with D perhaps TRBD2 (6 bases). The V gene lost 6 bases and the J gene lost 1 base, with 12 bases spanning the gap. Germline assignment: CDR1 MNHEY and CDR2 SMNVEV (reference sequence). The CDR3 has 15 amino acids.

This chain joins TRBV2 and TRBJ1-5; 8 positions match TRBD1. V trimming: 6 bases; J trimming: 4 bases; junction bases outside the gene matches: 8. Germline V lookup: CDR1 SNHLY, CDR2 FYNNEI. This CDR3 is 15 amino acids long. The CDR3 DNA is TGTGCCAGCAGGGCGGACAGGGCAACGAATCAGCCCCAGCATTTT. This sequence encodes CASRADRATNQPQHF.

The chain uses TRBV12-5 and TRBJ1-1, with TRBD1 identical over 11 bases. There are 14 residues in the CDR3. The germline V gene has CDR1 LGHNT and CDR2 FRNRAP. V shed 7 bases, J shed 6 bases, and the junction held 7 bases outside the gene matches. The CDR3 reads CASALDRGLAEAFF. The CDR3 DNA sequence: TGTGCTAGTGCCTTGGACAGGGGGCTGGCTGAAGCTTTCTTT.

The rearrangement joins TRBV19 to TRBJ2-3, with 10 positions matching TRBD1. CDR1 is LNHDA, CDR2 SQIVND, per germline (reference sequence). V gave up 9 bases and J gave up 3 bases; unmatched junction bases: 3. The CDR3 covers 13 residues. CDR3 sequence: CASGTGVTDTQYF. In DNA, the CDR3 is TGTGCCAGCGGGACAGGGGTTACAGATACGCAGTATTTT.

This clone was recorded once. This sequence joins TRBV7-3 and TRBJ2-1, with TRBD1 matching over 7 bases. Trimming cost V 5 bases and J 5 bases; bases outside gene matches: 9. The CDR3 covers 15 residues. The V gene's germline CDR1 is SGHTA and CDR2 FQGTGA. The CDR3 loop is CASSADREKDNEQFF. CDR3 sequence (DNA): TGTGCCAGCAGCGCCGACAGGGAGAAGGACAATGAGCAGTTCTTC.

The chain is built from TRBV5-4 and TRBJ2-2; D possibly corresponds to TRBD1 (5 bases). The length of the CDR3 is 14 residues. Trimming cost V 1 base and J 4 bases, with 8 bases left between them. Germline loops: CDR1 SGHNT, CDR2 YYREEE (reference sequence). The CDR3 sequence is CASSLRQGTGELFF. DNA for the CDR3: TGTGCCAGCAGCTTGAGGCAGGGCACCGGGGAGCTGTTTTTT.

For the CDR3, the DNA is TGCGCCAGCAGCTTGCCAGGGGCGATCGGCTACACCTTC. Translation: CASSLPGAIGYTF. The rearrangement links TRBV5-1 to TRBJ1-2; possibly TRBD1 for D (6 bases). V was clipped by 1 base and J by 8 bases, with 12 bases between them. The germline CDR1 and CDR2 sequences are SGHRS and YFSETQ. The CDR3 length is 13 residues.

This clone was counted between two and nine times. The CDR3 DNA reads TGTGCCAGTAGTAGGCAGAGCAATCAGCCCCAGCATTTT. As protein: CASSRQSNQPQHF. The genes are TRBV19 and TRBJ1-5, with no clear D. Germline lookup yields CDR1 LNHDA and CDR2 SQIVND (reference sequence). V was clipped by 4 bases and J by 1 base, with 5 bases between them. The CDR3 consists of 13 residues.

The chain employs TRBV25-1 and TRBJ1-4; 8 bases map to TRBD1. The CDR3 has 15 residues. Germline assignment: CDR1 MGHDK and CDR2 SYGVNS. The J segment lost 6 bases and the V segment lost 2 bases, leaving 5 bases of the junction unmatched. CDR3 sequence reads: CASSESGQGYEKLFF. The CDR3 DNA reads as TGTGCCAGCAGTGAAAGCGGACAGGGATATGAAAAACTGTTTTTT.